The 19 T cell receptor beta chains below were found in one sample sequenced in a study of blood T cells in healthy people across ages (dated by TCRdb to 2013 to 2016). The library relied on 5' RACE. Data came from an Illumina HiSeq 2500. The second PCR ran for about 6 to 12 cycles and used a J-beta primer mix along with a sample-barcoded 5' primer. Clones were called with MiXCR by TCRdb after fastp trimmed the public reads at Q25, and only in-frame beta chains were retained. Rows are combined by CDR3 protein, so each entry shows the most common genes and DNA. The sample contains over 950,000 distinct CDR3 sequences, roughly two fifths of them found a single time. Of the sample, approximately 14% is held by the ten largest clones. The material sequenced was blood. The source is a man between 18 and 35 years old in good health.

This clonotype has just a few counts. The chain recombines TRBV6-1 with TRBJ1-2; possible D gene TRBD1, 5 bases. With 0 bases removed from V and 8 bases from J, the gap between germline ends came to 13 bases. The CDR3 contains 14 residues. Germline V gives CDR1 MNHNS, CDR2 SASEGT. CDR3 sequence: CASSEALYGGGYTF. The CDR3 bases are TGTGCCAGCAGTGAAGCGCTGTATGGGGGAGGCTACACCTTC.

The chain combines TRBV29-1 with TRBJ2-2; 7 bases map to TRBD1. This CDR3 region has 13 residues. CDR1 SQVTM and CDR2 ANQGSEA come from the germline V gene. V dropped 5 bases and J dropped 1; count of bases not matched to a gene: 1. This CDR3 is CSVYRGNTGELFF. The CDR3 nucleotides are TGCAGCGTTTACAGGGGGAACACCGGGGAGCTGTTTTTT.

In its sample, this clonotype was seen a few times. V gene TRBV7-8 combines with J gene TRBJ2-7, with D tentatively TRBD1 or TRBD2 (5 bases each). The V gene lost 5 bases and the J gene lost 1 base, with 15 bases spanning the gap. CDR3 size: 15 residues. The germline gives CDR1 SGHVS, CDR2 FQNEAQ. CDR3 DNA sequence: TGTGCCAGCAGCCCGATGGCAGGGAGTTCCTACGAGCAGTACTTC. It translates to CASSPMAGSSYEQYF.

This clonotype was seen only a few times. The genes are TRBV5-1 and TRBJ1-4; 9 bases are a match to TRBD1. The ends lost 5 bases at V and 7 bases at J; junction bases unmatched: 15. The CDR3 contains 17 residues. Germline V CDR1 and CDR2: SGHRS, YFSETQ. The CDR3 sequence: CASSRESRGTGSEKLFF. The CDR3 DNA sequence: TGCGCCAGCAGTAGGGAGTCTCGCGGGACAGGGTCTGAAAAACTGTTTTTT. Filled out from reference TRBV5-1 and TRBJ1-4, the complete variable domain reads KAGVTQTPRYLIKTRGQQVTLSCSPISGHRSVSWYQQTPGQGLQFLFEYFSETQRNKGNFPGRFSGRQFSNSRSEMNVSTLELGDSALYLCASSRESRGTGSEKLFFGSGTQLSVL.

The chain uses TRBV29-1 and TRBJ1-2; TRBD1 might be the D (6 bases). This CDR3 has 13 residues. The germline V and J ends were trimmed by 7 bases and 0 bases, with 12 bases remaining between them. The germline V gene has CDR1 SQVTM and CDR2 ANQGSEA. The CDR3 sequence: CSAGQSPNYGYTF. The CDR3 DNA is TGCAGCGCCGGACAGTCCCCTAACTATGGCTACACCTTC.

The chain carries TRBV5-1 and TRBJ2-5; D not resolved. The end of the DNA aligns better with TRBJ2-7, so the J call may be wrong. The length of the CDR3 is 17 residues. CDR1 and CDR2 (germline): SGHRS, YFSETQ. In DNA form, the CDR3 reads TGCGCCAGCAGCTTGGGGGTGTCTGTCGAAAACCACTACGAGCAGTACTTC. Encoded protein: CASSLGVSVENHYEQYF.

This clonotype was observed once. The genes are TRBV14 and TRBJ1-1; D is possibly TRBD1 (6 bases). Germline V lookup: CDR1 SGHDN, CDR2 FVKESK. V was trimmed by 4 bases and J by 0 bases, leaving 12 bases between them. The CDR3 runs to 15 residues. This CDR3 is CASSRTGQLNTEAFF. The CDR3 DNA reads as TGTGCCAGCAGCCGAACAGGGCAGCTGAACACTGAAGCTTTCTTT.

The CDR3 here is CSAPTDRGPQPQHF. The CDR3, as DNA: TGCAGTGCCCCTACCGACAGGGGCCCTCAGCCCCAGCATTTT. V usage is TRBV20-1 and J usage is TRBJ1-5; 8 bases line up with TRBD1. The CDR3 is 14 amino acids. J lost 6 bases, V lost 6 bases, and 10 bases had no gene match. Per the germline V gene, CDR1 is DFQATT and CDR2 is SNEGSKA (reference sequence).

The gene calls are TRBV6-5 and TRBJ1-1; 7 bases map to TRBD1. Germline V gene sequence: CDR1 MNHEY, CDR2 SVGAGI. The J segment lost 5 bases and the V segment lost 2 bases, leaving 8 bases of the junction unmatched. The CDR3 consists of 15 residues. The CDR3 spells CASSYARGGNTEAFF. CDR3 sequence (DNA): TGTGCCAGCAGTTACGCCAGGGGGGGGAATACTGAAGCTTTCTTT.

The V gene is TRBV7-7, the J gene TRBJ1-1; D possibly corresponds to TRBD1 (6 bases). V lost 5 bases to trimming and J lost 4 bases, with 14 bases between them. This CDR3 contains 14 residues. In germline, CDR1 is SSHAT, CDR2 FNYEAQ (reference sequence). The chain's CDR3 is CASSPIGGGTEAFF. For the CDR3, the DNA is TGTGCCAGCAGCCCTATCGGGGGCGGCACTGAAGCTTTCTTT.

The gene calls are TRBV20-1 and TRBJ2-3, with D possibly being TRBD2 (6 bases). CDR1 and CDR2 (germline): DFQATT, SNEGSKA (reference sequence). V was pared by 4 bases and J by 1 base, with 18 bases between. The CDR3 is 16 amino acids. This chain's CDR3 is CSAKHADGGRTDTQYF. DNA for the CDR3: TGCAGTGCTAAGCATGCGGACGGAGGGCGCACAGATACGCAGTATTTT.

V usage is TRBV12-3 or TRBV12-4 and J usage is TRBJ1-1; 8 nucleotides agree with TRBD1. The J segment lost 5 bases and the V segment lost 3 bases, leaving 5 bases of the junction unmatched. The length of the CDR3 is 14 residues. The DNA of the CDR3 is TGTGCCAGCAGTTTTGAAACAGGGGGTACTGAAGCTTTCTTT. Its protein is CASSFETGGTEAFF.

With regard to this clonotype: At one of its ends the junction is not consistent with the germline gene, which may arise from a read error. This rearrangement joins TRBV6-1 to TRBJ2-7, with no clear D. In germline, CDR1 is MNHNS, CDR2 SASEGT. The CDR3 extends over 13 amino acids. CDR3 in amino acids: CASSELVSYERYF. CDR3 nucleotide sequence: TGTGCCAGCAGTGAACTGGTTTCCTACGAGCGGTACTTC.

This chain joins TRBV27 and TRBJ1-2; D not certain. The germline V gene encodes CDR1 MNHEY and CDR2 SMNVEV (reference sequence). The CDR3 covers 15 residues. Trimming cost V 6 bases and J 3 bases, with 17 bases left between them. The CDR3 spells CASSRRVQADYGYTF. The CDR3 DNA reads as TGTGCCAGCAGCCGAAGGGTGCAGGCCGACTATGGCTACACCTTC.

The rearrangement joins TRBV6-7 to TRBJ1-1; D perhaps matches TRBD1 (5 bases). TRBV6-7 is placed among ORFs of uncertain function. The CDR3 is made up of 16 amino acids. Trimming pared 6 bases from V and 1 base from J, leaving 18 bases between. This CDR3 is CASSFIRGESNTEAFF. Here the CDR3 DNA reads TGTGCCAGCAGCTTTATCCGGGGGGAGTCGAACACTGAAGCTTTCTTT.

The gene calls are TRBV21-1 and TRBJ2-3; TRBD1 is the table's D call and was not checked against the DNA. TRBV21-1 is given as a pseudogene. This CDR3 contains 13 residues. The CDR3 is CASSTGQCDTQYF. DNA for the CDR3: TGTGCCAGCAGTACCGGACAGTGCGATACGCAGTATTTT.

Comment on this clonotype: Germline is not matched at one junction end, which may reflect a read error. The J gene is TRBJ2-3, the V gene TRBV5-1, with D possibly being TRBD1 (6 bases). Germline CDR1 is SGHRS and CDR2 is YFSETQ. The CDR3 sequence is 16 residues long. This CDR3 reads CASSLITGSITDAQYF. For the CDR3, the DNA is TGCGCCAGCAGCTTGATTACAGGGTCCATTACAGATGCGCAGTATTTT.

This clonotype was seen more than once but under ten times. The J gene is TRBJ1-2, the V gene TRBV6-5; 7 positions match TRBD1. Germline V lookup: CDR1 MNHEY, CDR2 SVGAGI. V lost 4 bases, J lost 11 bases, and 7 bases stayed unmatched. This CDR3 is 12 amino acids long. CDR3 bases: TGTGCCAGCAGTTCTGTACAGGGGAGGTACACCTTC. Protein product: CASSSVQGRYTF.

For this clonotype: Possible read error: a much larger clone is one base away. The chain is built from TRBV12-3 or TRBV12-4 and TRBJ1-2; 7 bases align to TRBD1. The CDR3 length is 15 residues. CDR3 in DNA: TGTGCCAGCAGTTTAGGACAGGGCAACCTCGCTGGCTGCACCTTC. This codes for CASSLGQGNLAGCTF.